This passage covers 7 T cell receptor beta chains from one sample sequenced in a study of cytomegalovirus exposure and HLA in healthy donors. PCR primers comprised 60 Vbeta and 13 Jbeta primers. Data came from immunoSEQ multiplex PCR; TCRdb stores just in-frame clones and leaves some out. The sample data list roughly 75,000 clones. The sequenced sample was PBMCs. These receptors were obtained from a middle-aged man in good health and CMV-seronegative.

This chain joins TRBV19 and TRBJ1-1, with D hard to call. The V and J ends lost 5 bases and 4 bases respectively, with 14 bases between them. Germline CDR1 is LNHDA and CDR2 is SQIVND (reference sequence). The CDR3 sequence is 14 residues long. This CDR3 reads CASSQSSRVTEAFF. CDR3 sequence (DNA): TGTGCCAGTAGTCAAAGCTCGAGGGTCACTGAAGCTTTCTTT.

The chain uses TRBV18 and TRBJ2-2; no clear D. The V end lost 1 base, the J end lost 4 bases, and 10 bases lay between the germline ends. The length of the CDR3 is 15 residues. Germline V lookup: CDR1 KGHSH, CDR2 LQKENI. CDR3 in amino acids: CASSPLQPSTGELFF. For the CDR3, the DNA is TGTGCCAGCTCACCACTACAGCCATCCACCGGGGAGCTGTTTTTT.

The chain links TRBV29-1 to TRBJ1-2; 9 nucleotides agree with TRBD1. Germline assignment: CDR1 SQVTM and CDR2 ANQGSEA. The CDR3 has 14 residues. V gave up 3 bases and J gave up 5 bases; unmatched junction bases: 7. The CDR3 loop reads CSVESRDRVYGYTF. CDR3 in DNA: TGCAGCGTTGAGTCACGGGACAGGGTTTATGGCTACACCTTC.

This chain links TRBV4-1 with TRBJ1-2, with 7 bases fitting TRBD1. The germline V gene encodes CDR1 MGHRA and CDR2 YSYEKL. The junction had 11 bases not matched to a gene; V was cut back by 6 bases and J by 4 bases. This CDR3 region has 15 residues. The CDR3 DNA sequence: TGCGCCAGCAGAGACCGAGACAGGGTCGGCTATGGCTACACCTTC. Protein sequence: CASRDRDRVGYGYTF.

J is TRBJ2-7 and V is TRBV6-5, with 8 bases matching TRBD2. This CDR3 has 13 residues. Germline values: CDR1 MNHEY, CDR2 SVGAGI. V shed 10 bases, J shed 2 bases, and the junction held 7 bases outside the gene matches. The CDR3 DNA follows: TGTGCCACCATCGGGGGGGTTCCCTACGAGCAGTACTTC. It yields the protein CATIGGVPYEQYF.

CDR3 sequence reads: CASSVRGGWNSPLHF. The CDR3 bases are TGTGCCAGCAGTGTCCGGGGAGGGTGGAATTCACCCCTCCACTTT. The V and J genes are TRBV25-1 and TRBJ1-6, with no clear D. This CDR3 region has 15 residues. V was trimmed by 4 bases and J by 7 bases, leaving 14 bases between them. CDR1 is MGHDK, CDR2 SYGVNS, per germline.

The chain joins TRBV4-3 to TRBJ2-3; a possible D gene is TRBD2 (6 bases). The germline CDR1 and CDR2 sequences are LGHNA and YSLEER. The length of the CDR3 is 15 residues. V shed 2 bases and J shed 0 bases, with 9 bases lying between them. Here the CDR3 DNA reads TGCGCCAGCAGCCAAACGAGCGGGAGCACAGATACGCAGTATTTT. It translates to CASSQTSGSTDTQYF.